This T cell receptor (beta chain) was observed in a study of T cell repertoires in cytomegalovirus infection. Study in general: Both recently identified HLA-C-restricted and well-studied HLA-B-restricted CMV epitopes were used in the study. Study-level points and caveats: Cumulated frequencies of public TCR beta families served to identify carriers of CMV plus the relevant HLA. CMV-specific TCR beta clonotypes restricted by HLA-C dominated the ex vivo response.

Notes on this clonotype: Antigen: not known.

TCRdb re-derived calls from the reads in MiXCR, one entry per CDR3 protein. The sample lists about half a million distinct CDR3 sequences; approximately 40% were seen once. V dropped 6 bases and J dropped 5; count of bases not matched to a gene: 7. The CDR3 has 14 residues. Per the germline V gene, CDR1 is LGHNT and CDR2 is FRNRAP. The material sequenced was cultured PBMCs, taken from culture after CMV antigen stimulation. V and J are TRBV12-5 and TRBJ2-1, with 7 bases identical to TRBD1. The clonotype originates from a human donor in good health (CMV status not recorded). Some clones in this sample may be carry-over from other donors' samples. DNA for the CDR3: TGTGCTAGTGGCCCGCCCACAGGGGACAATGAGCAGTTCTTC. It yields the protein CASGPPTGDNEQFF.